These T cell receptor beta chains were read from a single sample in a study of post-analysis software for immune sequencing data. TCRdb itself ran the PCR reads through MiXCR, one entry per CDR3 protein. This sample carries 750,000 to 900,000 distinct CDR3 sequences, approximately 44% of them seen once, and the ten largest clones take 4.9%. The sample comprised blood. Receptors were obtained from a girl aged 10-17 years with multiple sclerosis. The CDR3 runs from the conserved cysteine through the conserved F or W. D genes are given only for firm matches. For some rows the clone size is stated as once, few or many, or as a class when expanded; others skip it.

D	size	J	V	CDR3	DNA
-	few	TRBJ1-1	TRBV10-3	CAIRGAVTEAFF	TGTGCCATCCGCGGGGCTGTCACTGAAGCTTTCTTT
TRBD1	-	TRBJ1-1	TRBV20-1	CSAETGQGTLGAFF	TGCAGTGCGGAAACGGGACAGGGGACACTGGGGGCTTTCTTT
-	-	TRBJ2-7	TRBV5-1	CASSSIAIQSEQYF	TGCGCCAGCAGCTCCATTGCGATCCAGAGCGAGCAGTACTTC
-	-	TRBJ2-1	TRBV6-2/TRBV6-3	CASSFENNEQFF	TGTGCCAGCAGTTTTGAAAACAATGAGCAGTTCTTC
-	-	TRBJ2-7	TRBV29-1	CSVGRTGKPYEQYF	TGCAGCGTTGGCCGGACGGGTAAACCCTACGAGCAGTACTTC
TRBD2	few	TRBJ2-5	TRBV7-7	CASNSLAPRETQYF	TGTGCTAGCAACTCACTAGCGCCCCGTGAGACCCAGTACTTC
-	-	TRBJ1-2	TRBV12-3/TRBV12-4	CASSQTVGYTF	TGTGCCAGCAGCCAAACGGTGGGCTACACCTTC
TRBD2	-	TRBJ2-1	TRBV3-1	CASSQTLAGGLDEQFF	TGTGCCAGCAGCCAGACCCTAGCGGGAGGATTGGATGAGCAGTTCTTC
-	once	TRBJ1-5	TRBV12-3/TRBV12-4	CASSFGRYMNQPQHF	TGTGCCAGCAGCTTTGGGAGGTACATGAATCAGCCCCAGCATTTT
-	few	TRBJ2-1	TRBV2	CASREEVIGDEQFF	TGTGCCAGCAGGGAGGAGGTAATCGGCGATGAGCAGTTCTTC
-	-	TRBJ2-7	TRBV27	CASSAEPTPLRGEQYF	TGTGCCAGCTCCGCTGAGCCGACCCCATTGCGGGGCGAGCAGTACTTC
-	-	TRBJ2-7	TRBV5-1	CASSLEGSQPAEQYF	TGCGCCAGCAGCTTGGAAGGTAGTCAACCGGCCGAGCAGTACTTC
-	few	TRBJ2-7	TRBV4-1	CASSQDFGTASRSYEQYF	TGCGCCAGCAGCCAAGATTTTGGGACCGCCTCCAGGTCCTACGAGCAGTACTTC
-	-	TRBJ2-5	TRBV7-9	CASSLESTYGQYF	TGTGCCAGCAGTCTGGAGTCCACCTACGGGCAGTACTTC
-	-	TRBJ2-4	TRBV29-1	CSVEKVVGNIQYF	TGCAGCGTTGAAAAAGTTGTGGGAAACATTCAGTACTTC
-	-	TRBJ2-7	TRBV12-3/TRBV12-4	CASSGTPSRYEQYF	TGTGCCAGCAGTGGGACACCCTCTCGCTACGAGCAGTACTTC
TRBD1	-	TRBJ1-2	TRBV4-2	CASSQVSGTGRLGYTF	TGTGCCAGCAGCCAAGTCTCCGGGACAGGACGACTTGGCTACACCTTC
-	few	TRBJ2-3	TRBV20-1	CSARNRYSPDTQYF	TGCAGTGCTAGGAACAGGTACAGCCCAGATACGCAGTATTTT
TRBD1	-	TRBJ2-3	TRBV7-9	CASSPTGTVGTDTQYF	TGTGCCAGCAGCCCAACCGGGACAGTTGGCACAGATACGCAGTATTTT
-	-	TRBJ2-5	TRBV28	CASSYQGYQETQYF	TGTGCCAGCAGTTATCAGGGGTACCAAGAGACCCAGTACTTC
-	-	TRBJ1-2	TRBV12-3/TRBV12-4	CASSPFQGMDGYTF	TGTGCCAGCAGTCCTTTTCAAGGGATGGATGGCTACACCTTC
-	-	TRBJ1-2	TRBV6-1	CASSEGSGYGYTF	TGTGCCAGCAGTGAAGGGAGCGGCTATGGCTACACCTTC